This T cell receptor (beta chain) comes out of a study of TIL therapy for anti-PD-1-resistant metastatic lung cancer. Looking at the study overall: Median tumor mutation burden was 1.5 mutations per megabase.

On this clone itself: Antigen specificity is unknown.

Study observations and caveats: This highly selected cohort may not generalize to typical lung cancer patients. After infusion, TIL clonotypes partly replaced peripheral T cells and declined over months.

This was the immunoSEQ v3 assay. Method: immunoSEQ multiplex PCR; TCRdb's copy keeps in-frame clones and lacks some. In the table there are tens of thousands of clones, 80% to 90% of which are singletons. The CDR3 contains 15 residues. The V segment lost 5 bases and the J segment 0 bases; nucleotides outside the gene matches: 4. Germline V gene lookup returns CDR1 SGHVS and CDR2 FQNEAQ. Stated time point: pre-treatment sample, taken before nivolumab and TIL therapy. The V gene is TRBV7-8, the J gene TRBJ2-5, with 9 bases identical to TRBD1. Material: blood, obtained at baseline. The TCR sequence derives from a person aged 25-80 years with non-small cell lung cancer. CDR3 in amino acids: CASSPGTGYQETQYF. In DNA form, the CDR3 reads TGTGCCAGCAGCCCCGGGACAGGGTACCAAGAGACCCAGTACTTC.